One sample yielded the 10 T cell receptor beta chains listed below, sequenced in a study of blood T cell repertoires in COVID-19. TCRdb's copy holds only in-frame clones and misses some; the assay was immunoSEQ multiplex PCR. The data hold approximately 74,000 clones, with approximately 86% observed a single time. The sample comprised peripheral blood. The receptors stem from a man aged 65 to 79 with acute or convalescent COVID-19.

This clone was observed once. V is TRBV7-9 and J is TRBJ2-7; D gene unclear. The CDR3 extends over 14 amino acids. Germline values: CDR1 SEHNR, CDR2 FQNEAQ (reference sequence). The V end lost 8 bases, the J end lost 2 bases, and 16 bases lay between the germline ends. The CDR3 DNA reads TGTGCCAGCTCCCGGGTAACGGGTCCCTACGAGCAGTACTTC. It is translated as CASSRVTGPYEQYF. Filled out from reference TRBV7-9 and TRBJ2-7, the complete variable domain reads DTGVSQNPRHKITKRGQNVTFRCDPISEHNRLYWYRQTLGQGPEFLTYFQNEAQLEKSRLLSDRFSAERPKGSFSTLEIQRTEQGDSAMYLCASSRVTGPYEQYFGPGTRLTVT.

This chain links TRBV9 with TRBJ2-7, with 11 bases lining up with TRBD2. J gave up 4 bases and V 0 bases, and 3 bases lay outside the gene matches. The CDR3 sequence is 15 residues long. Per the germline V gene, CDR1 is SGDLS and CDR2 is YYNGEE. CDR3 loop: CASSVEASGRYEQYF. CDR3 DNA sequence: TGTGCCAGCAGCGTAGAGGCTAGCGGGAGGTACGAGCAGTACTTC.

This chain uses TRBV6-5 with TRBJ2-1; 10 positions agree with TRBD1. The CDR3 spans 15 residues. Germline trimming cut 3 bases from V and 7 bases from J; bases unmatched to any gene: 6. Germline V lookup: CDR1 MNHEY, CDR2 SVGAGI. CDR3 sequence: CASSYRDRGINEQFF. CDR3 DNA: TGTGCCAGCAGTTATCGGGACAGGGGTATAAATGAGCAGTTCTTC.

CDR3 residues: CASSSRDRGHHEQYF. The CDR3 DNA follows: TGTGCCAGCAGTTCCCGGGACAGGGGGCACCACGAGCAGTACTTC. The rearrangement links TRBV28 to TRBJ2-7; 12 bases map to TRBD1. This CDR3 is built from 15 residues. Trimming cost V 4 bases and J 5 bases; bases outside gene matches: 6. Germline V gives CDR1 MDHEN, CDR2 SYDVKM.

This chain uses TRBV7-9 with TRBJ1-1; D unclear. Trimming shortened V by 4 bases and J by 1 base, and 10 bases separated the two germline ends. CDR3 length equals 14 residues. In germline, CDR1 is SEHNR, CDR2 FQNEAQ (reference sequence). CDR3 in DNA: TGTGCCAGCAGCTCGAATGCAGGGAACACTGAAGCTTTCTTT. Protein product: CASSSNAGNTEAFF.

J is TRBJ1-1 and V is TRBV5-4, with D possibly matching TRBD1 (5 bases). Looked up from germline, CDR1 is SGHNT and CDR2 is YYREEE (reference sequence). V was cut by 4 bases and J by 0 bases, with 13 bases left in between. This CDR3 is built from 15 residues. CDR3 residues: CASSPATVMNTEAFF. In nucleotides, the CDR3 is TGTGCCAGCAGCCCGGCGACAGTAATGAACACTGAAGCTTTCTTT.

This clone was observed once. The CDR3 reads CASSLQGSEGYTF. The CDR3 DNA sequence: TGCGCCAGCAGCTTACAGGGATCTGAGGGCTACACCTTC. J is TRBJ1-2 and V is TRBV5-1, with D possibly being TRBD1 (6 bases). The CDR3 extends over 13 amino acids. The ends were cut back, 2 bases at V and 8 bases at J, with 13 bases in the middle. From germline, CDR1 is SGHRS and CDR2 YFSETQ.

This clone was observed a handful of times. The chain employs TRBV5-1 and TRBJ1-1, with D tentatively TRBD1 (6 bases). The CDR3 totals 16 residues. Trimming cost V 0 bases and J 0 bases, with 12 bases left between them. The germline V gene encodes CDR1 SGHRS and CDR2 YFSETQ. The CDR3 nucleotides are TGCGCCAGCAGCTTGGCCGGGGGGCTAATGAACACTGAAGCTTTCTTT. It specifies CASSLAGGLMNTEAFF.

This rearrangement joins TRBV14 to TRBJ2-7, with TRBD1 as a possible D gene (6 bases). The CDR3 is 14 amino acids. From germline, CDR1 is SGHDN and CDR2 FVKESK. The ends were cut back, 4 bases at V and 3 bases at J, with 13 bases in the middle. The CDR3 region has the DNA TGTGCCAGCAGCCTAGGACAGAAAAACTACGAGCAGTACTTC. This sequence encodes CASSLGQKNYEQYF.

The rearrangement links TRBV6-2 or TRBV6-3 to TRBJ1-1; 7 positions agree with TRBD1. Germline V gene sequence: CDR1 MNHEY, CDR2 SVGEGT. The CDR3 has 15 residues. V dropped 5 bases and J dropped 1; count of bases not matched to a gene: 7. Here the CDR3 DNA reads TGTGCCAGCAGTAATGGACAGGTGAAGAACACTGAAGCTTTCTTT. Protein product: CASSNGQVKNTEAFF.